This is a list of T cell receptor beta chains from one sample in a study of cytomegalovirus exposure and HLA in healthy donors. The table came from immunoSEQ multiplex PCR; TCRdb's copy has only in-frame clones and leaves some out. The sample holds some 48,000 clones. The source material was PBMCs. These TCRs come from a woman between 35 and 50 years old in good health and CMV-seronegative. Each CDR3 is given with its conserved first and last residue. Each record gives: V gene, J gene, CDR3 length, CDR3 protein.

v_call: TRBV27; j_call: TRBJ2-5; cdr3_length: 13; cdr3_aa: CASSRQGGETQYF
v_call: TRBV11-2; j_call: TRBJ2-1; cdr3_length: 14; cdr3_aa: CASSVSGSYNEQFF
v_call: TRBV19; j_call: TRBJ1-5; cdr3_length: 14; cdr3_aa: CASSTPYRDQPQHF
v_call: TRBV18; j_call: TRBJ1-4; cdr3_length: 15; cdr3_aa: CASSPRQATNEKLFF
v_call: TRBV25-1; j_call: TRBJ2-2; cdr3_length: 13; cdr3_aa: CASNIPGTGELFF
v_call: TRBV6-1; j_call: TRBJ1-1; cdr3_length: 14; cdr3_aa: CASKRDSSNTEAFF
v_call: TRBV4-2; j_call: TRBJ2-5; cdr3_length: 17; cdr3_aa: CASSQGTSGMGQETQYF
v_call: TRBV9; j_call: TRBJ1-5; cdr3_length: 14; cdr3_aa: CASSPGQGRQPQHF
v_call: TRBV29-1; j_call: TRBJ2-1; cdr3_length: 15; cdr3_aa: CSLGTSGRTDNEQFF
v_call: TRBV27; j_call: TRBJ1-1; cdr3_length: 15; cdr3_aa: CASSTPGVRGLVAFF
v_call: TRBV18; j_call: TRBJ1-2; cdr3_length: 14; cdr3_aa: CASSHGQPAYGYTF
v_call: TRBV7-9; j_call: TRBJ2-7; cdr3_length: 13; cdr3_aa: CASAREYSYEQYF
v_call: TRBV6-6; j_call: TRBJ2-3; cdr3_length: 10; cdr3_aa: CASSAALQYF
v_call: TRBV30; j_call: TRBJ2-6; cdr3_length: 15; cdr3_aa: CAWSVQASGANVLTF
v_call: TRBV19; j_call: TRBJ1-4; cdr3_length: 13; cdr3_aa: CASGTAINEKLFF
v_call: TRBV9; j_call: TRBJ2-1; cdr3_length: 17; cdr3_aa: CASSPNGQLAGYNEQFF
v_call: TRBV7-9; j_call: TRBJ1-5; cdr3_length: 15; cdr3_aa: CASSRGYDSNQPQHF
v_call: TRBV28; j_call: TRBJ1-6; cdr3_length: 12; cdr3_aa: CASLPVGSHLHF
v_call: TRBV4-1; j_call: -; cdr3_length: 16; cdr3_aa: CASSQASPTLLYEQYF
v_call: TRBV6-6; j_call: TRBJ1-4; cdr3_length: 14; cdr3_aa: CASSYGQFNEKLFF
v_call: TRBV5-1; j_call: TRBJ2-7; cdr3_length: 16; cdr3_aa: CASSLGLAGAASEQYF
v_call: TRBV5-4; j_call: TRBJ2-7; cdr3_length: 12; cdr3_aa: CASSLQGYEQYF